These 21 T cell receptor beta chains were all obtained from the same sample, sequenced in a study of cytomegalovirus exposure and HLA in healthy donors. PCR employed 60 Vbeta and 13 Jbeta primers. Clones were read by immunoSEQ multiplex PCR, and TCRdb kept only the in-frame ones, dropping some. The sample records some 160,000 clones, roughly four fifths being singletons. The specimen was PBMCs. The receptors were sampled from a woman aged 40 to 50 in good health and CMV-seronegative.

The rearrangement joins TRBV6-4 to TRBJ2-1; 10 bases line up with TRBD2. V shed 4 bases, J shed 7 bases, and the junction held 4 bases outside the gene matches. Germline V lookup: CDR1 MRHNA, CDR2 SNTAGT. The CDR3 has 14 amino acids. CDR3 DNA: TGTGCCAGCAGTGCGGGACTAGCGACAAATGAGCAGTTCTTC. This gives the protein CASSAGLATNEQFF.

This clone has a single count. The rearrangement uses TRBV5-4 and TRBJ2-1; TRBD2 matches at 10 bases. Per the germline V gene, CDR1 is SGHNT and CDR2 is YYREEE (reference sequence). Losses at the gene ends were 3 bases for V and 5 bases for J; bases not matched to a gene: 5. The CDR3 is 15 amino acids. This CDR3 reads CASSSVAGGDNEQFF. The CDR3 DNA is TGTGCCAGCAGCTCAGTAGCGGGGGGTGACAATGAGCAGTTCTTC.

The CDR3 is CASSVRTGGEAFF. Here the CDR3 DNA reads TGTGCCAGCAGCGTAAGGACAGGGGGCGAAGCTTTCTTT. The chain joins TRBV5-4 to TRBJ1-1; 11 nucleotides align to TRBD1. CDR1 and CDR2 from the germline V gene are SGHNT and YYREEE (reference sequence). After removal of 4 bases from V and 8 bases from J, the junction contained 4 bases not matched to a gene. The CDR3 covers 13 residues. The variable domain in full, with the rest retrieved from reference TRBV5-4 and TRBJ1-1, is ETGVTQSPTHLIKTRGQQVTLRCSSQSGHNTVSWYQQALGQGPQFIFQYYREEENGRGNFPPRFSGLQFPNYSSELNVNALELDDSALYLCASSVRTGGEAFFGQGTRLTVV.

The chain is built from TRBV2 and TRBJ1-1; 11 bases are shared with TRBD1. The V segment lost 4 bases and the J segment 0 bases; nucleotides outside the gene matches: 7. There are 17 residues in the CDR3. From germline, CDR1 is SNHLY and CDR2 FYNNEI. CDR3 DNA: TGTGCCAGCAGTGTGGACAGGGGGCTATACATGAACACTGAAGCTTTCTTT. Amino acids: CASSVDRGLYMNTEAFF.

The chain is built from TRBV21-1 and TRBJ1-5; TRBD1 is the table's D call, not checked against the DNA. TRBV21-1 is a known pseudogene. This CDR3 comprises 16 residues. The CDR3 nucleotides are TGTGCCAGCAGCAATTCTAGACAGCCAAATTATCGACCCCAGCATTTT. This encodes CASSNSRQPNYRPQHF.

CDR3 region: CSVESTGGSYTF. The DNA of the CDR3 is TGCAGCGTTGAATCGACAGGGGGGAGCTACACCTTC. The chain recombines TRBV29-1 with TRBJ1-2, with 9 nucleotides matching TRBD1. V gave up 2 bases and J gave up 9 bases; unmatched junction bases: 4. This CDR3 is built from 12 residues. Germline loops: CDR1 SQVTM, CDR2 ANQGSEA. The whole variable domain, filled in from reference TRBV29-1 and TRBJ1-2, reads SAVISQKPSRDICQRGTSLTIQCQVDSQVTMMFWYRQQPGQSLTLIATANQGSEATYESGFVIDKFPISRPNLTFSTLTVSNMSPEDSSIYLCSVESTGGSYTFGSGTRLTVV.

The chain is built from TRBV9 and TRBJ1-6; D ambiguous. The germline gives CDR1 SGDLS, CDR2 YYNGEE. The ends were cut back, 3 bases at V and 0 bases at J, with 10 bases in the middle. This CDR3 has 16 amino acids. CDR3 region: CASSDTHSSYNSPLHF. The CDR3 coding sequence is TGTGCCAGCAGCGACACCCACAGCTCCTATAATTCACCCCTCCACTTT.

The chain employs TRBV11-2 and TRBJ1-3; possible D gene TRBD1, 5 bases. The CDR3 is 16 residues long. Trimming took 1 base from V and 4 from J, leaving 14 bases between them. CDR1 is SGHAT and CDR2 is FQNNGV in the germline V gene. The CDR3 coding sequence is TGTGCCAGCAGCTTAGCGGACATGATAGGAGGAAACACCATATATTTT. This gives the protein CASSLADMIGGNTIYF.

A single count supports this clone. The gene calls are TRBV6-5 and TRBJ2-7, with D uncertain. From germline, CDR1 is MNHEY and CDR2 SVGAGI. The CDR3 covers 11 residues. V was shortened by 2 bases and J by 3 bases, with 2 bases between the two germline ends. The CDR3 region is CASSYLYEQYF. CDR3 in DNA: TGTGCCAGCAGTTACCTCTACGAGCAGTACTTC.

The chain carries TRBV7-2 and TRBJ2-5; maybe TRBD2 (5 bases). The CDR3 is 13 residues long. V was shortened by 1 base and J by 6 bases, with 9 bases between the two germline ends. Germline CDR1 is SGHTA and CDR2 is FQGNSA. Here the CDR3 DNA reads TGTGCCAGCAGCTTAGAAGCGGTGAAGACCCAGTACTTC. This encodes CASSLEAVKTQYF.

This chain joins TRBV5-6 and TRBJ1-2; 8 bases agree with TRBD1. CDR1 and CDR2 from the germline V gene are SGHDT and YYEEEE. The CDR3 length is 15 residues. V lost 1 base to trimming and J lost 8 bases; unmatched junction nucleotides: 10. CDR3 coding DNA: TGTGCCAGCAGCTTGAGGGACAGGCTAGTTCGGGGCTACACCTTC. Protein: CASSLRDRLVRGYTF.

The chain combines TRBV6-4 with TRBJ1-4, with D maybe TRBD1 (5 bases). This CDR3 has 15 amino acids. The V gene lost 2 bases and the J gene lost 11 bases, with 18 bases spanning the gap. Per germline, CDR1 MRHNA and CDR2 SNTAGT. CDR3 nucleotide sequence: TGTGCCAGCAGTGACCACCGAGGCAGGGCAAGGAAACTGTTTTTT. Amino acids: CASSDHRGRARKLFF.

This clone has a single count. This chain links TRBV6-1 with TRBJ2-7; TRBD1 matches at 8 bases. The germline V gene encodes CDR1 MNHNS and CDR2 SASEGT. The CDR3 has 14 residues. V lost 6 bases, J lost 4 bases, and 8 bases stayed unmatched. The CDR3, as DNA: TGTGCCAGCAGGCAGAGGACAGGGAGTTACGAGCAGTACTTC. As protein: CASRQRTGSYEQYF.

Written as DNA, the CDR3 is TGTGCCAGCAGCTTAACGGGCGGGGGAACCGGGGAGCAGTACTTC. Translated, it gives CASSLTGGGTGEQYF. The genes are TRBV7-8 and TRBJ2-7; 7 positions agree with TRBD2. Looked up from germline, CDR1 is SGHVS and CDR2 is FQNEAQ. The CDR3 consists of 15 residues. Trimming cost V 2 bases and J 7 bases; bases outside gene matches: 11.

CDR3 DNA: TGCGCCAGCCTCAGGGGAAAACAAGAGACCCAGTACTTC. This encodes CASLRGKQETQYF. The gene calls are TRBV10-1 and TRBJ2-5; tentative D call: TRBD1 (6 bases). The CDR3 consists of 13 residues. The ends were cut back, 8 bases at V and 2 bases at J, with 12 bases in the middle. Germline V CDR1 and CDR2: WNHNN, SYGVQD (reference sequence).

This clone came up a few times. The gene calls are TRBV12-2 and TRBJ1-2; the table's D call, TRBD1, has no DNA check behind it. TRBV12-2 is marked as a pseudogene. The CDR3 consists of 17 residues. The CDR3 region is CASRQNQAPLRNYGYTF. CDR3 in DNA: TGTGCAAGTCGCCAAAACCAGGCCCCACTCCGTAACTATGGCTACACCTTC.

The rearrangement uses TRBV5-1 and TRBJ2-3, with D maybe TRBD1 (5 bases). This CDR3 has 15 residues. Trimming took 2 bases from V and 0 from J, leaving 10 bases between them. Germline V gene lookup returns CDR1 SGHRS and CDR2 YFSETQ. CDR3 residues: CASSFRTQSTDTQYF. The DNA for the CDR3 is TGCGCCAGCAGCTTCAGGACACAGAGCACAGATACGCAGTATTTT.

With regard to this clone: The junction and the germline gene differ at one end; a read error may be behind it. This chain links TRBV7-9 with TRBJ1-6, with a tentative D call TRBD1 (5 bases). CDR1 SEHNR and CDR2 FQNEAQ come from the germline V gene (reference sequence). The CDR3 extends over 18 amino acids. CDR3: CSSSSYGEGLGYNSPLHF. The DNA of the CDR3 is TGTTCCAGCAGCTCCTATGGGGAGGGGCTGGGGTATAATTCACCCCTCCACTTT.

V gene TRBV6-1 combines with J gene TRBJ1-1; D is possibly TRBD1 (5 bases). The CDR3 extends over 13 amino acids. The ends were cut back, 11 bases at V and 1 base at J, with 14 bases in the middle. The germline V gene has CDR1 MNHNS and CDR2 SASEGT. Here the CDR3 DNA reads TGTGCCGGGGCGAGACAGAGGAACACTGAAGCTTTCTTT. Translated: CAGARQRNTEAFF.

A few counts support this clone. This sequence joins TRBV6-6 and TRBJ2-1; TRBD2 aligns across 9 bases. Germline V gene lookup returns CDR1 MNHNY and CDR2 SVGAGI (reference sequence). This CDR3 is 15 amino acids long. Germline trimming cut 5 bases from V and 4 bases from J; bases unmatched to any gene: 6. The CDR3 DNA reads as TGTGCCAGCAGTAAAGGACTAGCGATTTACAATGAGCAGTTCTTC. It encodes CASSKGLAIYNEQFF.

V usage is TRBV5-6 and J usage is TRBJ2-3; TRBD2 matches 12 bases. Germline CDR1 and CDR2: SGHDT and YYEEEE. The CDR3 is 17 residues long. Germline trimming cut 1 base from V and 5 bases from J; bases unmatched to any gene: 8. Written as DNA, the CDR3 is TGTGCCAGCAGCTTGAGAGCTAGCGGGGGGGCCTTAGATACGCAGTATTTT. Its protein product is CASSLRASGGALDTQYF.